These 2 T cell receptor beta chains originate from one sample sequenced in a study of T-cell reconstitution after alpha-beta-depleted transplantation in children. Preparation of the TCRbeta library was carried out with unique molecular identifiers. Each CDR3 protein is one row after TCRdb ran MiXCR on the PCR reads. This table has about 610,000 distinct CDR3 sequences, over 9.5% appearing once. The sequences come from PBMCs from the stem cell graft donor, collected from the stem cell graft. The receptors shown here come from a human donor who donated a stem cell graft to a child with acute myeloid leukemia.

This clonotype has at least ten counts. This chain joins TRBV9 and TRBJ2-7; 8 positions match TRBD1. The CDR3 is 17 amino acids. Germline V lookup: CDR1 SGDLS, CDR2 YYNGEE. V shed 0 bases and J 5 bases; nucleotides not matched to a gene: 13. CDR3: CASSVGAPGQGPHEQYF. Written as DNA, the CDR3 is TGTGCCAGCAGCGTAGGGGCCCCAGGACAGGGACCCCACGAGCAGTACTTC. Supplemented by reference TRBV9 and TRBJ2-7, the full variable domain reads DSGVTQTPKHLITATGQRVTLRCSPRSGDLSVYWYQQSLDQGLQFLIQYYNGEERAKGNILERFSAQQFPDLHSELNLSSLELGDSALYFCASSVGAPGQGPHEQYFGPGTRLTVT.

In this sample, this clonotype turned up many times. CDR3 DNA sequence: TGCGCCAGCAGCTTGGGGCCTAGCGGGACTGAGACCCAGTACTTC. It encodes CASSLGPSGTETQYF. The chain links TRBV5-1 to TRBJ2-5, with 9 bases aligning to TRBD2. V gave up 0 bases and J gave up 5 bases; unmatched junction bases: 5. Per germline, CDR1 SGHRS and CDR2 YFSETQ. The CDR3 runs 15 residues.